The TCR beta chain described here comes from a study of blood T cell repertoires in COVID-19 (dated by TCRdb to about 2020). Looking at the study overall: The collaborator samples originated in the United States, Italy and Spain and spanned the acute and convalescent phases of COVID-19. The prospective study material was composed of cDNA or gDNA derived from T cells, B-cell-depleted T cells, or PBMCs. Deeply sampled blood TCRbeta repertoires from subjects exposed to, actively infected with, or recovered from COVID-19 were included in the dataset. The repertoires were released in a freely available public database intended as a resource for research on the immune response to SARS-CoV-2. Samples came from the ongoing ImmuneRACE study (first 160 participants) plus 1,254 subjects from 6 global collaborators. A de-identified subject ID, COVID-19 status, age in years and sex were almost always included in the sample metadata. HLA class I and class II types, where available, came from metadata supplied by the sample provider rather than from assay-based typing. Study-wide conclusions, independent of this receptor: The amount of clinical and demographic metadata varied by source and participant and was provided uncurated.

The immunoSEQ Assay, a bias-controlled multiplex PCR, was used to amplify TCRbeta CDR3 regions from genomic DNA. The original pipeline was this. The number of nucleated cells in each sample was estimated by amplification of reference gene primers within the assay. Sequence reads were collapsed and filtered to measure the absolute abundance of every unique TCRbeta CDR3 rearrangement. For each sample, productive Simpson clonality was calculated as the square root of Simpson's diversity index across productive rearrangements. TCRdb holds this immuneACCESS table with in-frame rearrangements only. Some clones are missing; in checked studies, unresolved V genes explain under half, and the rest has no known cause. The V and J calls and clone size come from that table; D and trimming were worked out from the DNA. This sample holds fewer than 400,000 clones; 75% to 90% were observed only once. The ten largest clones capture 2.5% to 3.5% of the sample.

Based on the germline V gene (reference sequence), the CDR1 and CDR2 sequences are GTSNPN and SVGIG. V drops 2 bases and J drops 4 bases, leaving 20 bases in between. CDR3 length: 17 amino acids, cysteine to phenylalanine. Only CDR3 DNA remains: 51 bases, in frame from the first base. A note on this clone: The specificity of this receptor is unknown. One base away there is no much larger clone; base qualities are not given.

At one collaborating source in Seattle, patients were enrolled during active infection and were followed longitudinally through the course of disease. Each collaborating institution followed its own protocols to collect whole blood in K2EDTA tubes. For TCRbeta analysis, collaborators shipped samples in one of three forms: frozen whole blood, isolated PBMCs, or DNA extracted from either of those sample types. Sequencing was carried out using peripheral blood. The rearrangement combines TRBV30 with TRBJ2-2; TRBD1 could be the D gene, as 5 bases match. This sequence originates from a woman aged 25 to 45 with COVID-19, enrolled during active disease. The DNA sequence is TGTGCCTGGAGTTTTGGGGTAGGGGATTTTTCCACCGGGGAGCTGTTTTTT. This encodes CAWSFGVGDFSTGELFF.